This TCR beta chain was sequenced during a study of regulatory T cells in long-lasting Graves disease. Study-wide context: Duration of antithyroid drug therapy among newly diagnosed Graves' patients was under 3 months. General study findings and limits: TRBV28, TRBJ1-2 and TRBJ2-5 were segments that persistent disease favored.

The CDR3 contains 15 residues. Losses at the gene ends were 2 bases for V and 5 bases for J; bases not matched to a gene: 8. CDR1 and CDR2 from the germline V gene are MNHEY and SVGAGI. Sequencing libraries for TCR beta were prepared with iRepertoire HTBI primers and Arm-PCR of CDR3 regions. TCRdb re-called the multiplex PCR reads through MiXCR, storing one row per CDR3 protein. The sample has about 420,000 distinct CDR3 sequences; roughly 15% are singletons. The time point was: newly diagnosed GD, antithyroid drugs for less than 3 months. Generation of the TCR library employed RNA extracted from PBMCs. Under American Thyroid Association guidelines, Graves' disease was diagnosed. This clonotype was observed at least ten times. Its antigen is not known. This same sample was also part of a study on T cells in Graves' hyperthyroidism and ophthalmopathy.

This sequence joins TRBV6-5 and TRBJ1-1; 7 bases are a match to TRBD1. This receptor was taken from a woman younger than 35 with Graves disease. Sequences were derived from peripheral blood mononuclear cells (PBMCs), sampled at new diagnosis, from a patient treated with antithyroid drugs. This chain's CDR3 is CASSYGDSRKTEAFF. The CDR3 nucleotides read TGTGCCAGCAGTTACGGGGACAGTAGGAAAACTGAAGCTTTCTTT.